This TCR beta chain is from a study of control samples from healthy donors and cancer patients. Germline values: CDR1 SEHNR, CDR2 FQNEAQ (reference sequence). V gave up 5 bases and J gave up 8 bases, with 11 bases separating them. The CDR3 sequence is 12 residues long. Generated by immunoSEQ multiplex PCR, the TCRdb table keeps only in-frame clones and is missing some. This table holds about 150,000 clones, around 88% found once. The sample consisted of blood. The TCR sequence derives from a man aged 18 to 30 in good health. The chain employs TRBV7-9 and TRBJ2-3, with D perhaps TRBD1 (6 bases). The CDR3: CASSPVGGTQYF. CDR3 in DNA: TGTGCCAGCAGCCCTGTAGGGGGTACGCAGTATTTT.